This T cell receptor beta chain was sequenced for a study of blood T cell repertoires in COVID-19. At the level of the study: PBMCs, B-cell-depleted T cells, or T cells provided the cDNA or gDNA that made up the material.

Categorization into cohorts depended on clinical history that participants reported. This clone was picked up a small number of times. Looked up from germline, CDR1 is MNHEY and CDR2 is SMNVEV (reference sequence). The CDR3 length is 12 residues. The V end lost 4 bases, the J end lost 5 bases, and 7 bases lay between the germline ends. Measured with immunoSEQ multiplex PCR; TCRdb has only the in-frame clones, and not every one. The sample records about 230,000 clones, 70% to 90% being singletons. The rearrangement joins TRBV27 to TRBJ2-3; D is uncertain. The sample consisted of PBMCs or T cells enriched from blood (not recorded which). The clonotype originates from a woman between 40 and 50 years old with acute COVID-19. CDR3 in DNA: TGTGCCAGCAGTTCCCCCAAAGATACGCAGTATTTT. Amino acid sequence: CASSSPKDTQYF.